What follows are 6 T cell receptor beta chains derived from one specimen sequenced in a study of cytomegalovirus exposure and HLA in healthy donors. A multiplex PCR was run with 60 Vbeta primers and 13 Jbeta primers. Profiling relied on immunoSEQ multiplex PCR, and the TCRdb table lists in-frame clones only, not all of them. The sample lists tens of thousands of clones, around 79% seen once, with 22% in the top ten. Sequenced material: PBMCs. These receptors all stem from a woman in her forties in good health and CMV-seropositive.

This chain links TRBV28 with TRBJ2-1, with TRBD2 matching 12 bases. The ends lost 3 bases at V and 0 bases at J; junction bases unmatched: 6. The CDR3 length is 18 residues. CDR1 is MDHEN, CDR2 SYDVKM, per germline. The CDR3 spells CASSFDLAGGLSYNEQFF. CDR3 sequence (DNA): TGTGCCAGCAGTTTTGACCTAGCGGGGGGGCTCTCCTACAATGAGCAGTTCTTC.

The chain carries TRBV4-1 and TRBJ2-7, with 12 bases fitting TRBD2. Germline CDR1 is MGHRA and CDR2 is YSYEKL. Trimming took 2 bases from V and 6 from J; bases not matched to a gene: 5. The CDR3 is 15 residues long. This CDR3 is CASSQPSGRAVEQYF. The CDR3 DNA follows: TGCGCCAGCAGCCAACCTAGCGGGAGGGCCGTCGAGCAGTACTTC.

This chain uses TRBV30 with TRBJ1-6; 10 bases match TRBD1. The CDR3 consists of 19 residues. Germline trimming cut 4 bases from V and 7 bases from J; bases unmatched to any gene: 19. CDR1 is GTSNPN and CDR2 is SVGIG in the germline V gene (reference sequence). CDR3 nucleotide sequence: TGTGCCTGGACTTTCTCCGGGACAGGGGTCGCACGTTACAATTCACCCCTCCACTTT. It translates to CAWTFSGTGVARYNSPLHF.

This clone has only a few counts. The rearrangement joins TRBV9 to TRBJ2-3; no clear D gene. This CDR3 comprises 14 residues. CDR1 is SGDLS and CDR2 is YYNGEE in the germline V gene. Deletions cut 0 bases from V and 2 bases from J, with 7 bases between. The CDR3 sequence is CASSVAQFTDTQYF. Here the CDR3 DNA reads TGTGCCAGCAGCGTAGCACAGTTCACAGATACGCAGTATTTT.

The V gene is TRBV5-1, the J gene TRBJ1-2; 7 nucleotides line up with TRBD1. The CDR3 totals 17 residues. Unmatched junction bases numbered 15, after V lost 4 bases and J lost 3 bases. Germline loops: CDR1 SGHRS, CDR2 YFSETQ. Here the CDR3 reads CASSRGTDSTRDYGYTF. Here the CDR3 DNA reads TGCGCCAGCAGCCGCGGGACAGATTCAACTAGAGACTATGGCTACACCTTC.

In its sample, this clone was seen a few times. The CDR3 sequence: CASTSLTGLSGNTIYF. The CDR3 region has the DNA TGTGCCAGCACCTCCTTGACAGGGCTCTCTGGAAACACCATATATTTT. The chain has TRBV27 and TRBJ1-3; TRBD1 agrees at 7 bases. CDR1 and CDR2 (germline): MNHEY, SMNVEV (reference sequence). The CDR3 totals 16 residues. V lost 7 bases and J lost 0; bases outside the gene matches: 9.